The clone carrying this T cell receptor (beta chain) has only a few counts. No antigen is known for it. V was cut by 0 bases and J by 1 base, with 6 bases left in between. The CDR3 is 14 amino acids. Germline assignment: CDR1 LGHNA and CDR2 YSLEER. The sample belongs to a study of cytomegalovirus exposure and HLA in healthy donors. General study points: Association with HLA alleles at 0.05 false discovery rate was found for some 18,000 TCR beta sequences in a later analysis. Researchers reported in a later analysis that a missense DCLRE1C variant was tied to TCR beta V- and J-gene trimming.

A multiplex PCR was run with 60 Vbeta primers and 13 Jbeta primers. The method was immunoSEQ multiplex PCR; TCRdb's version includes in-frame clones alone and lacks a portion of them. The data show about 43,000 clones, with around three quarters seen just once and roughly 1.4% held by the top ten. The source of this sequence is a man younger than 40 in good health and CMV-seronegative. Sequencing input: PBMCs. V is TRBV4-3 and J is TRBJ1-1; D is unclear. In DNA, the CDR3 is TGCGCCAGCAGCCAAGATCTCAGGAACACTGAAGCTTTCTTT. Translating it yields CASSQDLRNTEAFF.